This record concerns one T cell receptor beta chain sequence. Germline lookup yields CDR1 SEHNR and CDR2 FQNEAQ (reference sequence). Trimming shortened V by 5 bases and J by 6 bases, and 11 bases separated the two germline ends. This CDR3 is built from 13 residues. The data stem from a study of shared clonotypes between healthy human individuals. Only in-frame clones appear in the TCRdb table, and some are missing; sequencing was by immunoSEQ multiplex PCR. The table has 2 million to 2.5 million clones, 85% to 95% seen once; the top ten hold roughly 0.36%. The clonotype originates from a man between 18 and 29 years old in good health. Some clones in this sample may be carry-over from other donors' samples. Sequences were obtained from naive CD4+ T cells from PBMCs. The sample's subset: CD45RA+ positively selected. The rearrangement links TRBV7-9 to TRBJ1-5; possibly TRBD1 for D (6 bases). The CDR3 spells CASSQGGGQPQHF. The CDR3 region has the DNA TGTGCCAGCAGCCAAGGGGGAGGTCAGCCCCAGCATTTT.